The 17 T cell receptor beta chains presented below share a single source sample, sequenced in a study of T cell responses to AZD1222 COVID-19 vaccine. Clones were sequenced by immunoSEQ multiplex PCR, and TCRdb holds only the in-frame ones, with some missing. The table records some 160,000 clones, 80% to 95% of them present only once. The sample in question was peripheral blood, obtained on day 0 of AZD1222 vaccination. Source of these receptors: an adult in good health.

The chain is built from TRBV30 and TRBJ2-5; TRBD2 agrees at 8 bases. This CDR3 is built from 15 residues. CDR1 GTSNPN and CDR2 SVGIG come from the germline V gene (reference sequence). J lost 4 bases, V lost 2 bases, and 9 bases had no gene match. The CDR3: CAWSTIRGGGETQYF. The CDR3 region has the DNA TGTGCCTGGAGTACAATCCGGGGGGGAGGAGAGACCCAGTACTTC.

This clone occurred once. Written as DNA, the CDR3 is TGTGCCAGCCGGAGGGGGGGGAGTGAGCAGTTCTTC. It translates to CASRRGGSEQFF. This sequence joins TRBV27 and TRBJ2-1, with D perhaps TRBD2 (7 bases). The CDR3 has 12 amino acids. Germline CDR1 is MNHEY and CDR2 is SMNVEV (reference sequence). Deletions cut 8 bases from V and 9 bases from J, with 14 bases between.

The V and J genes are TRBV10-3 and TRBJ1-4; no firm D call. Trimming took 3 bases from V and 0 from J, leaving 5 bases between them. The CDR3 runs 14 residues. The germline gives CDR1 ENHRY, CDR2 SYGVKD. This CDR3 is CAISEGATNEKLFF. CDR3 coding DNA: TGTGCCATCAGTGAAGGTGCAACTAATGAAAAACTGTTTTTT.

V usage is TRBV27 and J usage is TRBJ2-7; D possibly matches TRBD1 or TRBD2 (5 bases each). This CDR3 region has 14 residues. V gave up 2 bases and J gave up 0 bases, with 8 bases separating them. The germline V gene encodes CDR1 MNHEY and CDR2 SMNVEV (reference sequence). CDR3 in amino acids: CASSLLGDSYEQYF. CDR3 DNA sequence: TGTGCCAGCAGTTTACTGGGGGACTCCTACGAGCAGTACTTC.

This CDR3 is CASSLASRVDSGNTIYF. DNA of the CDR3: TGCGCCAGCAGCTTGGCCTCTCGTGTAGACTCTGGAAACACCATATATTTT. The chain has TRBV5-1 and TRBJ1-3; D gene uncertain. Deletions cut 0 bases from V and 0 bases from J, with 13 bases between. The germline gives CDR1 SGHRS, CDR2 YFSETQ. The CDR3 contains 17 residues.

The chain joins TRBV5-4 to TRBJ1-4; 9 bases line up with TRBD1. The CDR3 is made up of 14 amino acids. The germline V gene encodes CDR1 SGHNT and CDR2 YYREEE (reference sequence). The J segment lost 11 bases and the V segment lost 0 bases, leaving 5 bases of the junction unmatched. The CDR3 loop is CASSLEQGARKLFF. The CDR3 DNA follows: TGTGCCAGCAGCTTGGAACAGGGGGCGCGGAAACTGTTTTTT. Drawing the rest from reference TRBV5-4 and TRBJ1-4, the complete variable domain is ETGVTQSPTHLIKTRGQQVTLRCSSQSGHNTVSWYQQALGQGPQFIFQYYREEENGRGNFPPRFSGLQFPNYSSELNVNALELDDSALYLCASSLEQGARKLFFGSGTQLSVL.

The V gene is TRBV7-6, the J gene TRBJ1-5, with 8 bases lining up with TRBD1. The junction had 11 bases not matched to a gene; V was cut back by 1 base and J by 6 bases. The CDR3 extends over 17 amino acids. The V gene's germline CDR1 is SGHVS and CDR2 FNYEAQ. The CDR3 sequence: CASSLGSGQGASQPQHF. The CDR3 coding sequence is TGTGCCAGCAGCTTAGGCTCAGGGCAGGGGGCTAGTCAGCCCCAGCATTTT.

V and J are TRBV7-2 and TRBJ2-7; TRBD1 matches 10 bases. V lost 4 bases, J lost 9 bases, and 9 bases stayed unmatched. The germline V gene encodes CDR1 SGHTA and CDR2 FQGNSA. This CDR3 region has 14 residues. CDR3 amino acids: CASSSRQGASWQYF. In DNA form, the CDR3 reads TGTGCCAGCAGCTCACGACAGGGGGCGTCTTGGCAGTACTTC.

The V call is TRBV6-2 or TRBV6-3, the J call TRBJ2-7; D remains unclear. The CDR3 consists of 12 residues. V lost 2 bases to trimming and J lost 6 bases, with 8 bases between them. The germline V gene encodes CDR1 MNHEY and CDR2 SVGEGT. The CDR3 loop reads CASSYVASEQYF. CDR3 bases: TGTGCCAGCAGTTACGTTGCGAGCGAGCAGTACTTC.

The chain joins TRBV5-8 to TRBJ2-1; D assignment may be TRBD1 or TRBD2 (5 bases each). CDR3 length: 17 residues. The V end lost 2 bases, the J end lost 4 bases, and 19 bases lay between the germline ends. Looked up from germline, CDR1 is SGHTS and CDR2 is YDEGEE. The chain's CDR3 is CASSFQRRKRGYNEQFF. As DNA, the CDR3 is TGTGCCAGCAGCTTCCAGCGGAGGAAGAGGGGTTACAATGAGCAGTTCTTC.

This clone was observed a single time. The chain's CDR3 is CASRERGNSNQPQHF. CDR3 coding DNA: TGTGCCAGTAGGGAAAGGGGTAATAGCAATCAGCCCCAGCATTTT. V is TRBV19 and J is TRBJ1-5, with a weak D call TRBD1 (5 bases). Germline CDR1 reads LNHDA; CDR2 reads SQIVND (reference sequence). The CDR3 runs 15 residues. Trimming left V 6 bases short and J 0 bases short, with 12 bases between.

The DNA for the CDR3 is TGCGCCAGCAGCTTGGGCACGAACACCGGGGAGCTGTTTTTT. Its translation: CASSLGTNTGELFF. V is TRBV5-1 and J is TRBJ2-2; D uncertain. Trimming pared 0 bases from V and 0 bases from J, leaving 3 bases between. Germline V CDR1 and CDR2: SGHRS, YFSETQ. This CDR3 region has 14 residues.

The V gene is TRBV5-1, the J gene TRBJ1-4; D may be TRBD1 (6 bases). This CDR3 spans 14 amino acids. CDR1 SGHRS and CDR2 YFSETQ come from the germline V gene. V was pared by 4 bases and J by 3 bases, with 10 bases between. This chain's CDR3 is CASSPGTSNEKLFF. The DNA for the CDR3 is TGCGCCAGCAGCCCTGGGACATCTAATGAAAAACTGTTTTTT.

The rearrangement links TRBV12-1 to TRBJ1-1; TRBD1, as called in the table, went unchecked against the DNA. TRBV12-1 is a listed pseudogene. The CDR3 covers 15 residues. In DNA form, the CDR3 reads TGTGCCAGCAGCGCACAGGGGGCGCTGAACACTGAAGCTTTCTTT. This codes for CASSAQGALNTEAFF.

This sequence joins TRBV19 and TRBJ2-3, with a weak D call TRBD1 (6 bases). The CDR3 contains 14 residues. V lost 4 bases to trimming and J lost 4 bases, with 12 bases between them. Germline values: CDR1 LNHDA, CDR2 SQIVND (reference sequence). The CDR3 loop reads CASSTWDTSDTQYF. The CDR3 nucleotides read TGTGCCAGTAGTACATGGGACACATCAGATACGCAGTATTTT.

CDR3 bases: TGTGCCAGCTCACCACCCACAGGGCCTAACTATGGCTACACCTTC. It is translated as CASSPPTGPNYGYTF. The rearrangement uses TRBV18 and TRBJ1-2; maybe TRBD1 (6 bases). Looked up from germline, CDR1 is KGHSH and CDR2 is LQKENI. V lost 0 bases, J lost 0 bases, and 8 bases lay in between. The CDR3 totals 15 residues.

This chain joins TRBV6-5 and TRBJ1-6; D is unresolved. Germline values: CDR1 MNHEY, CDR2 SVGAGI. V gave up 6 bases and J gave up 5 bases, with 14 bases separating them. The CDR3 has 15 amino acids. The DNA of the CDR3 is TGTGCCAGCAGCCCGCGGGCCGCCCATAATTCACCCCTCCACTTT. Protein sequence: CASSPRAAHNSPLHF.